These 12 T cell receptor beta chains were sequenced from one sample in a study of chemoradiotherapy in HPV16-positive cancers. The data were produced by immunoSEQ multiplex PCR, yet TCRdb's version contains in-frame clones alone and is incomplete. Of 25,000 to 30,000 clones listed, 84% are singletons. The sequenced sample was blood, obtained from a patient who underwent chemoradiotherapy. The receptors come from a human donor with HPV-associated anogenital cancer.

This clone was recorded a few times. The genes are TRBV7-6 and TRBJ1-2; 10 positions agree with TRBD1. Germline CDR1 is SGHVS and CDR2 is FNYEAQ. The CDR3 contains 15 residues. Trimming at V came to 3 bases and at J to 2 bases, leaving 3 bases not matched to a gene. This chain's CDR3 is CASSLQGQGNYGYTF. For the CDR3, the DNA is TGTGCCAGCAGCTTGCAGGGACAGGGGAACTATGGCTACACCTTC.

The chain carries TRBV18 and TRBJ1-2; D possibly corresponds to TRBD1 (5 bases). Germline loops: CDR1 KGHSH, CDR2 LQKENI. CDR3 length: 14 residues. V lost 1 base, J lost 6 bases, and 12 bases lay in between. In nucleotides, the CDR3 is TGTGCCAGCTCACCACAGGGGAAAGTGGATGGCTACACCTTC. This encodes CASSPQGKVDGYTF.

V and J are TRBV6-1 and TRBJ1-1, with a possible D match to TRBD1 (6 bases). The germline CDR1 and CDR2 sequences are MNHNS and SASEGT. V dropped 4 bases and J dropped 4 bases, with 13 bases sitting between them. The CDR3 has 14 residues. CDR3 sequence: CASSVDRWGTEAFF. DNA for the CDR3: TGTGCCAGCAGTGTTGACAGGTGGGGCACTGAAGCTTTCTTT.

This clone was seen only a few times. The CDR3 is CASSPVDGAYTDTQYF. For the CDR3, the DNA is TGTGCCAGCAGCCCGGTGGACGGAGCCTACACAGATACGCAGTATTTT. The rearrangement uses TRBV11-2 and TRBJ2-3, with unresolved D. Trimming stripped 5 bases from V and 2 bases from J, with 17 bases between. The CDR3 length is 16 residues. CDR1 and CDR2 (germline): SGHAT, FQNNGV.

The genes are TRBV10-3 and TRBJ1-2, with a possible D match to TRBD1 (5 bases). Trimming pared 10 bases from V and 10 bases from J, leaving 16 bases between. Germline CDR1 reads ENHRY; CDR2 reads SYGVKD. CDR3 length equals 11 residues. The CDR3 DNA sequence: TGTGCCACAATGACAGCCGACGACTACACCTTC. It specifies CATMTADDYTF.

V is TRBV10-3 and J is TRBJ2-5; 11 bases agree with TRBD2. CDR3 size: 15 residues. V gave up 6 bases and J gave up 1 base; unmatched junction bases: 4. Per germline, CDR1 ENHRY and CDR2 SYGVKD. Written as DNA, the CDR3 is TGTGCCATCAGGGCTAGCGGGGGGATCCAAGAGACCCAGTACTTC. Translation gives CAIRASGGIQETQYF.

The chain links TRBV10-2 to TRBJ2-7, with no clear D. CDR3 length: 13 amino acids. The germline CDR1 and CDR2 sequences are WSHSY and SAAADI. Deletions cut 0 bases from V and 0 bases from J, with 3 bases between. The CDR3 region is CASSESPSYEQYV. The CDR3 coding sequence is TGCGCCAGCAGTGAGTCCCCCTCCTACGAGCAGTACGTC.

This chain connects TRBV2 to TRBJ1-2; D might be TRBD1 (6 bases). V lost 8 bases and J 6 bases, leaving 13 bases between the germline ends. CDR1 SNHLY and CDR2 FYNNEI come from the germline V gene. The CDR3 loop spans 12 amino acids. Written as DNA, the CDR3 is TGTGCCAGCGAACTCGGGGGCGATGGCTACACCTTC. Translating it yields CASELGGDGYTF.

This clone was counted between two and nine times. The V call is TRBV29-1, the J call TRBJ2-7, with D possibly TRBD1 on 5 matching bases. The germline gives CDR1 SQVTM, CDR2 ANQGSEA. The CDR3 loop spans 14 amino acids. V was clipped by 7 bases and J by 6 bases, with 22 bases between them. The CDR3 DNA sequence: TGCAGCGCCCGTCGGGCAGGGTTGGGCTCCGAGCAGTACTTC. It translates to CSARRAGLGSEQYF.

The chain recombines TRBV29-1 with TRBJ1-2; D gene unclear. Germline V CDR1 and CDR2: SQVTM, ANQGSEA. V was shortened by 4 bases and J by 1 base, with 13 bases between the two germline ends. The CDR3 runs 14 residues. CDR3 residues: CSVAWQPLNYGYTF. The CDR3 DNA reads TGCAGCGTTGCGTGGCAGCCACTTAACTATGGCTACACCTTC.

This clone was counted only a few times. The chain recombines TRBV30 with TRBJ1-5, with D uncertain. Germline V lookup: CDR1 GTSNPN, CDR2 SVGIG (reference sequence). This CDR3 region has 15 residues. V was shortened by 0 bases and J by 1 base, with 10 bases between the two germline ends. This CDR3 reads CAWSVEYNSNQPQHF. The CDR3 nucleotides read TGTGCCTGGAGTGTAGAGTACAACAGCAATCAGCCCCAGCATTTT.

This clone was detected only once. This chain connects TRBV7-2 to TRBJ2-1, with TRBD2 matching over 8 bases. Germline V gives CDR1 SGHTA, CDR2 FQGNSA. The CDR3 has 15 amino acids. Unmatched junction bases numbered 7, after V lost 5 bases and J lost 4 bases. The CDR3: CASSRVRGEYNEQFF. In nucleotides, the CDR3 is TGTGCCAGCAGCCGGGTGCGGGGGGAATACAATGAGCAGTTCTTC.